This entry is about one T cell receptor beta chain. The sample belongs to a study of blood T cell repertoires in COVID-19. The V end was cut by 1 base, the J end by 4 bases, with 15 bases between. This CDR3 region has 15 residues. CDR1 SGDLS and CDR2 YYNGEE come from the germline V gene. Only in-frame clones appear in the TCRdb table, and some are missing; sequencing was by immunoSEQ multiplex PCR. Seen here are 200,000 to 250,000 clones, more than 80% observed once, and the top ten hold less than 4.5%. The sequence came from a woman aged 40 to 55 with acute COVID-19. The J gene is TRBJ2-7, the V gene TRBV9, with TRBD2 as a possible D gene (6 bases). Sequencing input: PBMCs or T cells enriched from blood (not recorded which). The CDR3 loop is CASSVSGGVGYEQYF. The CDR3 DNA reads as TGTGCCAGCAGCGTATCTGGCGGGGTTGGGTACGAGCAGTACTTC. The full variable domain, in which reference TRBV9 and TRBJ2-7 provide the parts outside the CDR3, is DSGVTQTPKHLITATGQRVTLRCSPRSGDLSVYWYQQSLDQGLQFLIQYYNGEERAKGNILERFSAQQFPDLHSELNLSSLELGDSALYFCASSVSGGVGYEQYFGPGTRLTVT.